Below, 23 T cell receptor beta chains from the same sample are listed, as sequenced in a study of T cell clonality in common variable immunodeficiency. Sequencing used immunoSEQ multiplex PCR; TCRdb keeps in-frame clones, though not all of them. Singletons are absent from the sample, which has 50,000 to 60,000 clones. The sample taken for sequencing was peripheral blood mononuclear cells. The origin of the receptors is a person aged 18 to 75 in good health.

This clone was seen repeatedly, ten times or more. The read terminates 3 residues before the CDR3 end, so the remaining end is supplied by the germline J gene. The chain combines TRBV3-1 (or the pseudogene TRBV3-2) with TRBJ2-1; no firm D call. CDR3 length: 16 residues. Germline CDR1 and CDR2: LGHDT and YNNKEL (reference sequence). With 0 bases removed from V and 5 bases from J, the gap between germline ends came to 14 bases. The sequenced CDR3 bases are TGTGCCAGCAGCCAAGATGAGGCGGATTGGGACAATGAG. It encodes CASSQDEADWDNE. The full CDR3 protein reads CASSQDEADWDNEQFF.

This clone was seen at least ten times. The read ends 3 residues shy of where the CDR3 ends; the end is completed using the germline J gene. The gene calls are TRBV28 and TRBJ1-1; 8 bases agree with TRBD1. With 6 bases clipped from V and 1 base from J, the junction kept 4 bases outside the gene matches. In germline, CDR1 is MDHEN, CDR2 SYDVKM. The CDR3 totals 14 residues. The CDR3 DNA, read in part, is TGTGCCAGCAGGTCCGGGACAGGGAACACTGAA. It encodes CASRSGTGNTE. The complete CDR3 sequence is CASRSGTGNTEAFF.

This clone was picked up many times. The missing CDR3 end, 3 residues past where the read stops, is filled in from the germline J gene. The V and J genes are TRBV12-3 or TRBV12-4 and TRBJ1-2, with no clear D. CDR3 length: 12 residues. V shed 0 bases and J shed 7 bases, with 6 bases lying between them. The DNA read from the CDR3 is TGTGCCAGCAGTTTAGCAGGGTTTGGC. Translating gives CASSLAGFG. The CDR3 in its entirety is CASSLAGFGYTF.

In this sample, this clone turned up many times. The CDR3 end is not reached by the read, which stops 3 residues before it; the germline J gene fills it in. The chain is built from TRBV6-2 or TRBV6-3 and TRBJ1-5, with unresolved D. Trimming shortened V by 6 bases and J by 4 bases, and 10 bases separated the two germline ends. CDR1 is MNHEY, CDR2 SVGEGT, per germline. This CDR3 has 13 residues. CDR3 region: CASRIDGNQPQHF. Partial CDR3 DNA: TGTGCCAGCAGGATAGACGGGAATCAGCCC.

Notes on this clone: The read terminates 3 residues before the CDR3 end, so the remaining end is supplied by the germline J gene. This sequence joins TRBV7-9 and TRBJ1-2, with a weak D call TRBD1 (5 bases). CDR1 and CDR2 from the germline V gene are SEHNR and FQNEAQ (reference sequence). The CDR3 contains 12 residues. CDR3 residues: CASSIQEDGYTF. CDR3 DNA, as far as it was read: TGTGCCAGCAGCATACAGGAGGACGGC.

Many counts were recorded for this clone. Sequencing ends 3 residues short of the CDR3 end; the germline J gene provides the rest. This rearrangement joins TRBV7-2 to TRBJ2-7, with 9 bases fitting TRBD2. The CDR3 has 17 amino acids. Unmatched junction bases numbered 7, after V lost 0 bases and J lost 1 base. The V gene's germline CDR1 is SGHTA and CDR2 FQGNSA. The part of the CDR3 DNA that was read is TGTGCCAGCAGCTTAGCGGGGGGTAGCGGGGGTTCCTACGAG. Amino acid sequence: CASSLAGGSGGSYE. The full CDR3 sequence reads CASSLAGGSGGSYEQYF.

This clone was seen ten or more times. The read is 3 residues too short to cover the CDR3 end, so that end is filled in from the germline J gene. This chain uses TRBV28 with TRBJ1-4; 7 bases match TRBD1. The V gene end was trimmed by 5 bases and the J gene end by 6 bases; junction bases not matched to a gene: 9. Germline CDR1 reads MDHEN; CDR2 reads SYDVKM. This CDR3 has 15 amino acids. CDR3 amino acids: CASSLNRGVYEKLFF. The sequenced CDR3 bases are TGTGCCAGCAGTCTAAACAGGGGTGTTTATGAAAAA.

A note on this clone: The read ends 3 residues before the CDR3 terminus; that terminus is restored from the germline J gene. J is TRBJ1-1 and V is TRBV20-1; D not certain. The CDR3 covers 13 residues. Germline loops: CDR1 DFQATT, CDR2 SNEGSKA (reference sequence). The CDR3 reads CSAPYEGAGRAFF. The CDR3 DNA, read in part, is TGCAGTGCTCCTTATGAAGGCGCGGGCAGG.

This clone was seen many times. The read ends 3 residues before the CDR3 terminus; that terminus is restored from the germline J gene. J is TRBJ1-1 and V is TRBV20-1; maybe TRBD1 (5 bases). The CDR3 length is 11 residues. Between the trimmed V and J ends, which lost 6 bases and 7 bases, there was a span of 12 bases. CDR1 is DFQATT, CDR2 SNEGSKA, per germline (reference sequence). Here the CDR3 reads CSARTGGEAFF. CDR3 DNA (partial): TGCAGTGCCAGAACGGGGGGTGAA.

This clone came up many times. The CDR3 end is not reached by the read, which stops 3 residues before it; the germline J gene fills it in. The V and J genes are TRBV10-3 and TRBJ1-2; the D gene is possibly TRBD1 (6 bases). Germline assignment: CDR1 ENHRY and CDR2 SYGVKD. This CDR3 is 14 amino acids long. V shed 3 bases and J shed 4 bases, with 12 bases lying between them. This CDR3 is CAISDRDRLYGYTF. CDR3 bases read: TGTGCCATCAGTGATAGAGACAGGCTCTATGGC.

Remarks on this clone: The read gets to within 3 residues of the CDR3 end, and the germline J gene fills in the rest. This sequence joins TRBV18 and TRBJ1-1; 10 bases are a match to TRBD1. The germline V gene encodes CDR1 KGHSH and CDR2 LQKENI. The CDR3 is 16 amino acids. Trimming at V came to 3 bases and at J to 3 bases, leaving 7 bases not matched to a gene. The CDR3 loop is CASSPNRQGAYTEAFF. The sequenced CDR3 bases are TGTGCCAGCTCACCGAACCGACAGGGGGCTTACACTGAA.

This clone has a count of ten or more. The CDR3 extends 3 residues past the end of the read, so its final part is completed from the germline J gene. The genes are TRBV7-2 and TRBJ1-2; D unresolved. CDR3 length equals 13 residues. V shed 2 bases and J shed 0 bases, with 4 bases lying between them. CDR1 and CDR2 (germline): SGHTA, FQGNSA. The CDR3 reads CASSLRANYGYTF. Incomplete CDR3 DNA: TGTGCCAGCAGCTTACGTGCTAACTATGGC.

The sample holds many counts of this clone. The CDR3 is CASGLGTEYNEQFF. The covered CDR3 bases are TGTGCTAGTGGTTTAGGGACAGAATACAATGAG. The rearrangement joins TRBV12-5 to TRBJ2-1; 7 bases map to TRBD1. Coverage ceases 3 residues before the CDR3 finishes, and the germline J gene fills in the end. The CDR3 contains 14 residues. Germline V gives CDR1 LGHNT, CDR2 FRNRAP. Trimming at V came to 3 bases and at J to 4 bases, leaving 3 bases not matched to a gene.

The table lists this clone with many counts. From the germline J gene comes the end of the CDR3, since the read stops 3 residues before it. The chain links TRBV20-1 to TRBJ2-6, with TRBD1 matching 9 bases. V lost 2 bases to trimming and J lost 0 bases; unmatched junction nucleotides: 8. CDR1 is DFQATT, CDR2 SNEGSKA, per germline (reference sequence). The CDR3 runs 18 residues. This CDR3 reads CSARSGQGYDSGANVLTF. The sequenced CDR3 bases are TGCAGTGCTAGATCGGGACAGGGTTATGACTCTGGGGCCAACGTC.

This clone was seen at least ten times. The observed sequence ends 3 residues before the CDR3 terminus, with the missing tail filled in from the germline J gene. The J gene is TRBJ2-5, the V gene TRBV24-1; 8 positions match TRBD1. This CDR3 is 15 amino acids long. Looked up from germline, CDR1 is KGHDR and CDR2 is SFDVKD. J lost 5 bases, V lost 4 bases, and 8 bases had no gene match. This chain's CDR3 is CATSDSRGPGETQYF. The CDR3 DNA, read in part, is TGTGCCACCAGTGACTCCAGGGGGCCTGGGGAGACC.

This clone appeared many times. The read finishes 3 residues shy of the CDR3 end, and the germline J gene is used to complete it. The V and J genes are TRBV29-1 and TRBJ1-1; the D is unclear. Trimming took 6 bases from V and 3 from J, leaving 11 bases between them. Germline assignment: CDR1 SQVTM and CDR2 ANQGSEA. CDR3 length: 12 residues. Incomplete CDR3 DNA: TGCAGCGTGCAAGGTGTTCACACTGAA. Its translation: CSVQGVHTE. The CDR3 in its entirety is CSVQGVHTEAFF.

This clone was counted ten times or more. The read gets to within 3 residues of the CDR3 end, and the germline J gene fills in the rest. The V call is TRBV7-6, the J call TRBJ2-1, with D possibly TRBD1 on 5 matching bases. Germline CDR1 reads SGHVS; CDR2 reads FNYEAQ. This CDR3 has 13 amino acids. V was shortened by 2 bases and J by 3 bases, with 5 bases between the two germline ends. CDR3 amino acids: CASSLTGYNEQFF. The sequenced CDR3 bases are TGTGCCAGCAGCTTAACAGGCTACAATGAG.

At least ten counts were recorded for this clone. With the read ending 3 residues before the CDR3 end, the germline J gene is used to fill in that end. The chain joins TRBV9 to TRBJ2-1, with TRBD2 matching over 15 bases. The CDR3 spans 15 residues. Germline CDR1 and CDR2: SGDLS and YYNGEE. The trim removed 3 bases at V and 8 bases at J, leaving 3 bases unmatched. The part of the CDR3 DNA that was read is TGTGCCAGCAGCGGGGGACTAGCGGGAGGTGATGAG. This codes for CASSGGLAGGDE. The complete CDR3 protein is CASSGGLAGGDEQFF.

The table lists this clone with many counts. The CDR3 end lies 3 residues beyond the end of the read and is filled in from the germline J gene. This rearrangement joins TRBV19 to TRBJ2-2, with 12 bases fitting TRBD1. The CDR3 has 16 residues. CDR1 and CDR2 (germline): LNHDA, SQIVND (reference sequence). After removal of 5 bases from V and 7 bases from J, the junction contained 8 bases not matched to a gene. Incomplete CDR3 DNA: TGTGCCAGTAGTTCATGGGACAGGGGGCGCGACGGGGAG. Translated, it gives CASSSWDRGRDGE. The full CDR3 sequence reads CASSSWDRGRDGELFF.

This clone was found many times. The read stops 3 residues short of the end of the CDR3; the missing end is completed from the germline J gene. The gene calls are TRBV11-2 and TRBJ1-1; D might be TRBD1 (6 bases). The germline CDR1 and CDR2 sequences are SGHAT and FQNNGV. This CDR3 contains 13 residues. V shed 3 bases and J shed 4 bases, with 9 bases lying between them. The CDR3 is CASSLQGSTEAFF. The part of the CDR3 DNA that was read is TGTGCCAGCAGCTTGCAGGGGTCCACTGAA. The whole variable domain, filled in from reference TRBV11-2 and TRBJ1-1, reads EAGVAQSPRYKIIEKRQSVAFWCNPISGHATLYWYQQILGQGPKLLIQFQNNGVVDDSQLPKDRFSAERLKGVDSTLKIQPAKLEDSAVYLCASSLQGSTEAFFGQGTRLTVV.

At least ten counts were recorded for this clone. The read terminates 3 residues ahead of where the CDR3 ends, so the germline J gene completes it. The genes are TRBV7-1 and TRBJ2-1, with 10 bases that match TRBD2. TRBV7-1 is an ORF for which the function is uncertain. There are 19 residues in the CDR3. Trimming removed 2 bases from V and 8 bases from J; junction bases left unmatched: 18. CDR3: CASSSPSYPLAGVIDEQFF. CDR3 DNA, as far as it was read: TGTGCCAGCAGCTCACCTAGCTATCCTCTAGCGGGAGTTATCGATGAG.

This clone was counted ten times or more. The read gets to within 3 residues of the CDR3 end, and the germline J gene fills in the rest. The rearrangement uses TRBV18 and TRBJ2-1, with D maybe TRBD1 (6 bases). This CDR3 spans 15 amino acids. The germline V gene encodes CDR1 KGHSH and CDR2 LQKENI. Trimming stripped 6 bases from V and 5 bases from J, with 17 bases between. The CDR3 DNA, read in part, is TGTGCCAGCTCTTGGAGAGGGCAGGGGAACAATGAG. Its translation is CASSWRGQGNNE. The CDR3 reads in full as CASSWRGQGNNEQFF.

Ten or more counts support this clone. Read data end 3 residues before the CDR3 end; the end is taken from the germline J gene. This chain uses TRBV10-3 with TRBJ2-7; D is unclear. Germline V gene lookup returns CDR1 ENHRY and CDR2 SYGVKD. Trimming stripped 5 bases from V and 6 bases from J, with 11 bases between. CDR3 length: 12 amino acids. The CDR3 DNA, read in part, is TGTGCCATCAGTCCCCCCGCCGGCGAG. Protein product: CAISPPAGE. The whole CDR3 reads CAISPPAGEQYF.